Sequencing of this T cell receptor (beta chain) was carried out in a study of blood T cell repertoires in COVID-19. Whole-study context: The United States, Italy and Spain supplied acute and convalescent COVID-19 samples. Sample material is recorded as cDNA or gDNA derived from T cells, B-cell-depleted T cells, or PBMCs.

The V end was cut by 7 bases, the J end by 2 bases, with 13 bases between. The germline CDR1 and CDR2 sequences are SNHLY and FYNNEI. The CDR3 loop spans 14 amino acids. Per the study methods: Amplification from reference gene primers served as the basis for estimated nucleated cell counts. Data came from immunoSEQ multiplex PCR; TCRdb stores just in-frame clones and leaves some out. The D gene and trimming were derived from the DNA, and the V and J assignments and clone size from that table. Of about 300,000 clones listed, 85% to 90% are singletons. The sample taken for sequencing was peripheral blood. The TCR comes from a human donor in a cohort sampled during active COVID-19. This chain connects TRBV2 to TRBJ2-3, with D possibly TRBD2 on 6 matching bases. CDR3 sequence reads: CASIWTNPTDTQYF. The CDR3 bases are TGTGCCAGCATTTGGACTAACCCCACAGATACGCAGTATTTT.